Below, 11 T cell receptor beta chains from the same sample are listed, as sequenced in a study of blood T cell repertoires in COVID-19. Profiled with immunoSEQ multiplex PCR; TCRdb holds only in-frame clones, not every one. Of 150,000 or so clones in the sample, about 90% were seen once. Sequencing input: PBMCs or T cells enriched from blood (not recorded which). Source of these receptors: a woman between 40 and 55 years old who had been exposed to COVID-19.

The chain carries TRBV6-6 and TRBJ1-3; TRBD1 is a possible D gene (6 bases). CDR3 size: 14 residues. CDR1 is MNHNY and CDR2 is SVGAGI in the germline V gene (reference sequence). The V gene lost 9 bases and the J gene lost 2 bases, with 14 bases spanning the gap. The CDR3 nucleotides read TGTGCCAGTTCCGGGACAAATCCTGGAAACACCATATATTTT. Protein: CASSGTNPGNTIYF.

This chain uses TRBV19 with TRBJ2-2; 10 bases are a match to TRBD1. The V segment lost 5 bases and the J segment 7 bases; nucleotides outside the gene matches: 7. The CDR3 runs to 15 residues. The germline V gene has CDR1 LNHDA and CDR2 SQIVND (reference sequence). The CDR3 coding sequence is TGTGCCAGTAGTGTGGGACAGGGGTTTGTCGGGGAGCTGTTTTTT. Translation gives CASSVGQGFVGELFF.

The chain couples TRBV2 to TRBJ2-1; weak D call: TRBD1 (5 bases). Germline V gene sequence: CDR1 SNHLY, CDR2 FYNNEI. The ends were cut back, 7 bases at V and 7 bases at J, with 20 bases in the middle. CDR3 size: 15 residues. As DNA, the CDR3 is TGTGCCAGCACCACCATGGGGCCCTCGAGGAATGAGCAGTTCTTC. Protein sequence: CASTTMGPSRNEQFF.

The chain is built from TRBV7-3 and TRBJ2-1, with TRBD1 matching 9 bases. The CDR3 runs to 14 residues. Germline V gene sequence: CDR1 SGHTA, CDR2 FQGTGA. Trimming at V came to 6 bases and at J to 8 bases, leaving 8 bases not matched to a gene. The CDR3 spells CASSRQGGVDEQFF. CDR3 coding DNA: TGTGCCAGCAGTCGACAGGGGGGTGTGGATGAGCAGTTCTTC.

This sequence joins TRBV20-1 and TRBJ2-1; the match to TRBD2 covers 7 bases. The CDR3 loop spans 15 amino acids. V gave up 3 bases and J gave up 6 bases; unmatched junction bases: 11. Germline V gene sequence: CDR1 DFQATT, CDR2 SNEGSKA (reference sequence). The CDR3 nucleotides are TGCAGTGCTAGTTTGGTCTGGACTAGTGGCAATGAGCAGTTCTTC. This gives the protein CSASLVWTSGNEQFF.

This chain connects TRBV7-9 to TRBJ2-7; D is possibly TRBD2 (5 bases). The CDR3 totals 13 residues. CDR1 and CDR2 (germline): SEHNR, FQNEAQ (reference sequence). The V gene lost 5 bases and the J gene lost 3 bases, with 11 bases spanning the gap. The CDR3, as DNA: TGTGCCAGCAGCCCATCTCGGGACTACGAGCAGTACTTC. Translated: CASSPSRDYEQYF. Full variable domain (outside the CDR3, taken from reference TRBV7-9 and TRBJ2-7): DTGVSQNPRHKITKRGQNVTFRCDPISEHNRLYWYRQTLGQGPEFLTYFQNEAQLEKSRLLSDRFSAERPKGSFSTLEIQRTEQGDSAMYLCASSPSRDYEQYFGPGTRLTVT.

The chain has TRBV29-1 and TRBJ2-2, with TRBD1 matching over 10 bases. The CDR3 consists of 14 residues. Germline values: CDR1 SQVTM, CDR2 ANQGSEA. J gave up 6 bases and V 3 bases, and 4 bases lay outside the gene matches. This CDR3 reads CSVDPGQGAGELFF. In DNA, the CDR3 is TGCAGCGTTGACCCCGGACAGGGGGCCGGGGAGCTGTTTTTT.

Worth noting for this clone: Different DNA sequences within this sample yield the same CDR3. The chain links TRBV11-3 to TRBJ2-1; 14 bases map to TRBD2. The CDR3 is 15 residues long. The V gene end was trimmed by 6 bases and the J gene end by 4 bases; junction bases not matched to a gene: 2. Per the germline V gene, CDR1 is SGHNT and CDR2 is YENEEA. The CDR3: CASSRLAGGYNEQFF. The DNA of the CDR3 is TGTGCCAGCAGTCGACTAGCGGGAGGGTACAATGAGCAGTTCTTC.

DNA for the CDR3: TGTGCCAGCAGCCAAGATCGCGCAGGGCCCGTGGAAAAACTGTTTTTT. Translation: CASSQDRAGPVEKLFF. The rearrangement links TRBV4-2 to TRBJ1-4; D perhaps matches TRBD1 (5 bases). Germline-derived CDR1 and CDR2 are LGHNA and YNFKEQ. Trimming pared 0 bases from V and 8 bases from J, leaving 16 bases between. The length of the CDR3 is 16 residues.

The chain carries TRBV6-5 and TRBJ2-5; 10 positions match TRBD1. CDR1 and CDR2 from the germline V gene are MNHEY and SVGAGI. The CDR3 loop spans 15 amino acids. V shed 5 bases, J shed 6 bases, and the junction held 9 bases outside the gene matches. The CDR3 protein is CASSSRTGGSKTQYF. The CDR3, as DNA: TGTGCCAGCAGTAGCAGGACAGGGGGAAGTAAGACCCAGTACTTC.

The rearrangement links TRBV11-3 to TRBJ2-2; TRBD1 agrees at 8 bases. The CDR3 length is 16 residues. The germline CDR1 and CDR2 sequences are SGHNT and YENEEA. V trimming: 5 bases; J trimming: 0 bases; junction bases outside the gene matches: 5. This CDR3 reads CASSTPTGANTGELFF. For the CDR3, the DNA is TGTGCCAGCAGCACCCCGACAGGGGCGAACACCGGGGAGCTGTTTTTT.